This T cell receptor (beta chain) appears in the sequencing data of a study of Siglec-9 on CD8 T cells in melanoma (dated by TCRdb to between 2018 and 2021). For the wider study: The study examined the expression of Siglec-9 on CD8+ T cells and how Siglec-9 regulates T cells within the melanoma tumor microenvironment. General conclusions and limits of the study: According to the reported findings, Siglec-9 marked and regulated a subset of effector memory CD8+ T cells that seemed to build up inside melanoma tumors.

To prepare the library, the immunoSEQ multiplex PCR assay was applied. The clones in this table, taken by TCRdb from immuneACCESS, are in-frame only. Not every clone is retained; where verified, under half of the shortfall comes from an unresolved V gene, and the cause of the rest is unknown. The table for this sample lists about 30,000 clones; 80% of them were counted only once. Roughly 6.3% of the sample comes from the top ten. V sheds 4 bases and J sheds 7 bases, leaving 13 bases between their ends. Taken from the germline V gene (reference sequence), the CDR1 and CDR2 loops are MNHNY and SVGAGI. There are 13 amino acids in the CDR3, from cysteine to phenylalanine inclusive. CDR3 DNA is the only sequence kept; it has 39 bases, read in frame from the first base. On this clone itself: Its specific antigen is unknown. Within one base of it there is no much larger clone, and no base qualities were kept.

The TCR was taken from a human donor in good health. Sequences were obtained from Siglec-9- CD8+ T cells sorted from blood. Read against the paper, the sample's cell subset or site label means: CD8 T cells lacking Siglec-9. The rearrangement combines TRBV6-6 with TRBJ1-2; a confident D gene designation cannot be given. The CDR3: CASSFKRVGGYTF. The DNA sequence reads TGTGCCAGCAGTTTTAAAAGGGTTGGTGGCTACACCTTC.